This section outlines one T cell receptor beta chain sequence together with its context. These data originate in a study of blood T cell repertoires in COVID-19. Overall study: Acute and convalescent COVID-19 samples came from the United States, Italy and Spain. The analysed material was cDNA or gDNA that came from T cells, B-cell-depleted T cells, or PBMCs.

Authors' data handling: Reference gene primer amplification gave estimated nucleated cell counts. The assay was immunoSEQ multiplex PCR, and TCRdb's table has in-frame clones only and misses some. V, J and clone size are taken as reported in that table, and D and trimming were inferred from the DNA itself. The sample consists of some 150,000 clones, 85% to 90% of them appearing once. This TCR was recovered from a man aged 50 or older with active COVID-19. Source material: peripheral blood.

The CDR3, as DNA: TGTGCCAGCAGTCCGGGGAAGGATCGGAACTACGAGCAGTACTTC. This gives the protein CASSPGKDRNYEQYF. The V call is TRBV2, the J call TRBJ2-7; D possibly corresponds to TRBD2 (5 bases). Germline CDR1 and CDR2: SNHLY and FYNNEI. The CDR3 is made up of 15 amino acids. Trimming took 5 bases from V and 3 from J, leaving 17 bases between them.